This T cell receptor beta chain comes out of a study of blood T cell repertoires in COVID-19. Method: immunoSEQ multiplex PCR; TCRdb's copy keeps in-frame clones and lacks some. The sample carries over 400,000 clones, approximately 90% recorded once. Input material: peripheral blood. The TCR originated in a woman aged 25 to 39 with active or convalescent COVID-19.

CDR3 nucleotides: TGCGCCAGCACCATTGTTGGGGGGGCGTTTGGCTACACCTTC. Protein product: CASTIVGGAFGYTF. The chain couples TRBV4-1 to TRBJ1-2; possible D gene TRBD1, 6 bases. The germline gives CDR1 MGHRA, CDR2 YSYEKL. The V gene lost 7 bases and the J gene lost 7 bases, with 19 bases spanning the gap. The CDR3 sequence is 14 residues long.